The clone carrying this T cell receptor (beta chain) was counted many times. V was pared by 3 bases and J by 0 bases, with 21 bases between. The CDR3 totals 19 residues. Germline V gene data show CDR1 as LGHNT and CDR2 as FRNRAP. Data came from immunoSEQ multiplex PCR; TCRdb stores just in-frame clones and leaves some out. The sample has roughly 60,000 clones; almost 85% are singletons. The record originates from a study of blood T cell repertoires in COVID-19. The overall study: Both acute and convalescent COVID-19 samples were obtained from the United States, Italy and Spain. T cells, B-cell-depleted T cells, or PBMCs supplied cDNA or gDNA.

Sequenced: peripheral blood. This sequence joins TRBV12-5 and TRBJ1-5; D may be TRBD1 (6 bases). This TCR was recovered from a man between 60 and 70 years old with acute or convalescent COVID-19. The CDR3 reads CASGFSGAGVHYSNQPQHF. DNA for the CDR3: TGTGCTAGTGGTTTCTCTGGGGCAGGGGTCCATTATAGCAATCAGCCCCAGCATTTT.